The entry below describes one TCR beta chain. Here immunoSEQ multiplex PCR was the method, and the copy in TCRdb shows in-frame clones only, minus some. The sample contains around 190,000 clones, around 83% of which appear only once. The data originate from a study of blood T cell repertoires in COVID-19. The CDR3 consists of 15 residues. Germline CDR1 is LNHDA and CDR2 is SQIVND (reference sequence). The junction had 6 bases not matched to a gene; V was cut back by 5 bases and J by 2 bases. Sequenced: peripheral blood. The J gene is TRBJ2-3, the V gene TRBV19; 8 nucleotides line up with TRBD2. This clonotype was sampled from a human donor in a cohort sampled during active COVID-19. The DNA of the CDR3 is TGTGCCAGTAGTTTGGGACTAGTAGACACAGATACGCAGTATTTT. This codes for CASSLGLVDTDTQYF. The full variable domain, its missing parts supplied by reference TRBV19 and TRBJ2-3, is DGGITQSPKYLFRKEGQNVTLSCEQNLNHDAMYWYRQDPGQGLRLIYYSQIVNDFQKGDIAEGYSVSREKKESFPLTVTSAQKNPTAFYLCASSLGLVDTDTQYFGPGTRLTVL.